A single sample is the source of the 28 T cell receptor beta chains below, sequenced in a study of shared T cell receptors in the human thymus. The protocol was immunoSEQ multiplex PCR, while the TCRdb copy is restricted to in-frame clones and leaves out a portion. In the table there are approximately 490,000 clones, around 82% of which are singletons. These sequences were also reported in another study, on human thymus T cells.

Input material: thymocytes. Every receptor here comes from a boy under three years old with a congenital heart defect.

The V call is TRBV6-1, the J call TRBJ1-3; 9 nucleotides match TRBD1. The V segment lost 0 bases and the J segment 3 bases; nucleotides outside the gene matches: 3. CDR3 length equals 16 residues. Germline V gene sequence: CDR1 MNHNS, CDR2 SASEGT. In DNA, the CDR3 is TGTGCCAGCAGTGAAGCGGGACAGGGAGATGGAAACACCATATATTTT. This sequence encodes CASSEAGQGDGNTIYF.

The J gene is TRBJ1-2, the V gene TRBV12-5; 7 nucleotides agree with TRBD1. This CDR3 comprises 13 residues. V lost 4 bases, J lost 4 bases, and 3 bases stayed unmatched. Germline V lookup: CDR1 LGHNT, CDR2 FRNRAP. The CDR3 nucleotides read TGTGCTAGTGGTTGGGACAGAGGCTATGGCTACACCTTC. It encodes CASGWDRGYGYTF. The full variable domain, rest sourced from reference TRBV12-5 and TRBJ1-2, is DARVTQTPRHKVTEMGQEVTMRCQPILGHNTVFWYRQTMMQGLELLAYFRNRAPLDDSGMPKDRFSAEMPDATLATLKIQPSEPRDSAVYFCASGWDRGYGYTFGSGTRLTVV.

CDR3 protein: CSVAGTGKDTQYF. The CDR3 nucleotides are TGCAGCGTGGCCGGGACAGGGAAAGATACGCAGTATTTT. V usage is TRBV29-1 and J usage is TRBJ2-3; TRBD1 matches at 9 bases. The germline CDR1 and CDR2 sequences are SQVTM and ANQGSEA. V shed 6 bases and J 5 bases; nucleotides not matched to a gene: 6. The CDR3 length is 13 residues.

The gene calls are TRBV5-6 and TRBJ2-2, with D perhaps TRBD2 (5 bases). Trimming stripped 0 bases from V and 2 bases from J, with 8 bases between. CDR1 is SGHDT, CDR2 YYEEEE, per germline. CDR3 length: 15 residues. The CDR3 reads CASSLVAGNTGELFF. The CDR3 DNA follows: TGTGCCAGCAGCTTGGTGGCGGGTAACACCGGGGAGCTGTTTTTT.

This chain links TRBV27 with TRBJ1-5, with 7 bases fitting TRBD1. V was clipped by 5 bases and J by 7 bases; unmatched bases: 8. Germline CDR1 MNHEY, CDR2 SMNVEV (reference sequence). This CDR3 comprises 14 residues. CDR3 loop: CASSGGQRTQPQHF. CDR3 coding DNA: TGTGCCAGCAGTGGGGGACAGCGAACCCAGCCCCAGCATTTT.

The V and J genes are TRBV5-1 and TRBJ2-3; the match to TRBD2 covers 8 bases. V was clipped by 3 bases and J by 4 bases; unmatched bases: 16. The CDR3 consists of 18 residues. Germline V gene sequence: CDR1 SGHRS, CDR2 YFSETQ. Here the CDR3 DNA reads TGCGCCAGCAGCTCCCGCTCGTACGCGGGAGGAATCGCAGATACGCAGTATTTT. Translated, it gives CASSSRSYAGGIADTQYF.

This clone was seen a handful of times. The chain recombines TRBV2 with TRBJ2-5; 8 nucleotides agree with TRBD1. The germline V gene encodes CDR1 SNHLY and CDR2 FYNNEI. This CDR3 has 15 amino acids. J lost 5 bases, V lost 9 bases, and 14 bases had no gene match. The DNA for the CDR3 is TGTGCCAGTGATGGGGGTCCGACAGGGGAGGAGACCCAGTACTTC. It codes for CASDGGPTGEETQYF.

The rearrangement joins TRBV28 to TRBJ1-4; 7 bases are shared with TRBD1. This CDR3 has 16 amino acids. Germline-derived CDR1 and CDR2 are MDHEN and SYDVKM. The V gene end was trimmed by 3 bases and the J gene end by 0 bases; junction bases not matched to a gene: 4. The CDR3 spells CASSLTGWTTNEKLFF. The CDR3 DNA is TGTGCCAGCAGTTTGACAGGGTGGACAACTAATGAAAAACTGTTTTTT.

The chain joins TRBV10-3 to TRBJ2-3, with D possibly TRBD2 on 6 matching bases. The germline V gene encodes CDR1 ENHRY and CDR2 SYGVKD. CDR3 length: 16 residues. Trimming stripped 4 bases from V and 3 bases from J, with 17 bases between. The CDR3 DNA reads TGTGCCATCAGTGTGTTCAGGAGGGCCAGGACAGATACGCAGTATTTT. This gives the protein CAISVFRRARTDTQYF.

This clone was seen a handful of times. The chain carries TRBV19 and TRBJ2-1, with D possibly matching TRBD1 (5 bases). Looked up from germline, CDR1 is LNHDA and CDR2 is SQIVND (reference sequence). V lost 4 bases and J 3 bases, leaving 16 bases between the germline ends. The CDR3 runs 16 residues. CDR3 in amino acids: CASSSARTYDYNEQFF. The CDR3 nucleotides read TGTGCCAGTAGTAGTGCCCGGACATACGACTACAATGAGCAGTTCTTC.

This chain uses TRBV6-1 with TRBJ1-3; 9 bases fit TRBD1. Trimming took 6 bases from V and 2 from J; bases not matched to a gene: 11. Germline loops: CDR1 MNHNS, CDR2 SASEGT. The CDR3 contains 17 residues. In nucleotides, the CDR3 is TGTGCCAGCAGCGAACCCGGGACAGGGTGGGCTGGAAACACCATATATTTT. This codes for CASSEPGTGWAGNTIYF.

The chain employs TRBV7-2 and TRBJ2-6, with D perhaps TRBD2 (6 bases). V dropped 5 bases and J dropped 9 bases, with 11 bases sitting between them. Germline-derived CDR1 and CDR2 are SGHTA and FQGNSA. This CDR3 is built from 13 residues. The CDR3 nucleotides are TGTGCCAGCAGCCGCGGGACCGGCAACGTCCTGACTTTC. This translates into CASSRGTGNVLTF.

V and J are TRBV19 and TRBJ1-1, with a possible D match to TRBD1 (5 bases). CDR3 length: 15 residues. V lost 5 bases and J lost 0, with 13 bases in between. Germline assignment: CDR1 LNHDA and CDR2 SQIVND (reference sequence). Here the CDR3 DNA reads TGTGCCAGTAGTTCTAGGACACACATGAACACTGAAGCTTTCTTT. Translated: CASSSRTHMNTEAFF.

The chain has TRBV5-3 and TRBJ2-1, with D perhaps matching TRBD2 (6 bases). TRBV5-3 carries the ORF label, with uncertain function. The CDR3 sequence is 17 residues long. Trimming removed 7 bases at V and 8 bases at J, with 28 bases between. CDR3 amino acids: CARPRREVRFIVDEQFF. DNA of the CDR3: TGTGCCAGACCCCGGAGGGAGGTTCGGTTCATTGTCGATGAGCAGTTCTTC.

The chain is built from TRBV28 and TRBJ1-5, with 8 nucleotides matching TRBD1. The CDR3 loop spans 15 amino acids. Trimming cost V 3 bases and J 2 bases; bases outside gene matches: 3. Per the germline V gene, CDR1 is MDHEN and CDR2 is SYDVKM. The CDR3 DNA follows: TGTGCCAGCAGTTTCGACAGGGGAGGCAATCAGCCCCAGCATTTT. Protein: CASSFDRGGNQPQHF. The whole variable domain, filled in from reference TRBV28 and TRBJ1-5, reads DVKVTQSSRYLVKRTGEKVFLECVQDMDHENMFWYRQDPGLGLRLIYFSYDVKMKEKGDIPEGYSVSREKKERFSLILESASTNQTSMYLCASSFDRGGNQPQHFGDGTRLSIL.

CDR3 bases: TGTGCCAGCAGCCCCGGTGGTGGCGGGAGAAGCTACGAGCAGTACTTC. Translated, it gives CASSPGGGGRSYEQYF. The rearrangement joins TRBV28 to TRBJ2-7, with TRBD2 matching 7 bases. Germline V gene lookup returns CDR1 MDHEN and CDR2 SYDVKM. This CDR3 spans 16 amino acids. Germline trimming cut 6 bases from V and 3 bases from J; bases unmatched to any gene: 14.

The chain carries TRBV19 and TRBJ2-2; 13 bases are shared with TRBD2. The CDR3 is made up of 16 amino acids. With 5 bases clipped from V and 6 bases from J, the junction kept 6 bases outside the gene matches. CDR1 and CDR2 (germline): LNHDA, SQIVND (reference sequence). In DNA, the CDR3 is TGTGCCAGTAGTGAGAGGGGACTAGCGGGACCCGGGGAGCTGTTTTTT. It codes for CASSERGLAGPGELFF. The full variable domain, completed using reference TRBV19 and TRBJ2-2, is DGGITQSPKYLFRKEGQNVTLSCEQNLNHDAMYWYRQDPGQGLRLIYYSQIVNDFQKGDIAEGYSVSREKKESFPLTVTSAQKNPTAFYLCASSERGLAGPGELFFGEGSRLTVL.

The J gene is TRBJ2-3, the V gene TRBV5-1, with 9 positions matching TRBD2. The J segment lost 4 bases and the V segment lost 4 bases, leaving 16 bases of the junction unmatched. The CDR3 has 18 amino acids. The germline CDR1 and CDR2 sequences are SGHRS and YFSETQ. The CDR3 region has the DNA TGCGCCAGCAGCCCTGGCCGGTGCCGGCGGGAGGGCTCAGATACGCAGTATTTT. Its protein is CASSPGRCRREGSDTQYF.

This chain links TRBV4-1 with TRBJ2-7, with a possible D match to TRBD1 (6 bases). Germline V CDR1 and CDR2: MGHRA, YSYEKL. Trimming removed 4 bases from V and 5 bases from J, with 18 bases in between. The CDR3 extends over 15 amino acids. DNA for the CDR3: TGCGCCAGCAGCCGAAGGGGGAAAAGACGGCACGAGCAGTACTTC. Its translation: CASSRRGKRRHEQYF.

The chain couples TRBV4-3 to TRBJ2-1, with D tentatively TRBD2 (6 bases). The germline gives CDR1 LGHNA, CDR2 YSLEER. The CDR3 is made up of 16 amino acids. V was cut by 4 bases and J by 3 bases, with 16 bases left in between. The CDR3 sequence is CASSLRGGKDYNEQFF. In nucleotides, the CDR3 is TGCGCCAGCAGCCTTCGGGGCGGGAAGGACTACAATGAGCAGTTCTTC.

This clone was seen once. The V and J genes are TRBV29-1 and TRBJ2-3; 10 bases agree with TRBD2. CDR3 length: 16 residues. The germline CDR1 and CDR2 sequences are SQVTM and ANQGSEA. V was clipped by 3 bases and J by 0 bases; unmatched bases: 6. The CDR3 DNA reads TGCAGCGTTGACCCCGGGACTAGCGTGAGCACAGATACGCAGTATTTT. Translation gives CSVDPGTSVSTDTQYF.

The chain is built from TRBV30 and TRBJ2-2; 15 bases agree with TRBD2. CDR1 and CDR2 (germline): GTSNPN, SVGIG (reference sequence). Trimming at V came to 3 bases and at J to 4 bases, leaving 9 bases not matched to a gene. The CDR3 loop spans 18 amino acids. The CDR3 region has the DNA TGTGCCTGGAGCCCACCGGGACTAGCGGGAGGACTCACCGGGGAGCTGTTTTTT. Amino acid sequence: CAWSPPGLAGGLTGELFF.

This chain connects TRBV27 to TRBJ2-7, with 8 bases lining up with TRBD2. The CDR3 is 14 residues long. Germline CDR1 reads MNHEY; CDR2 reads SMNVEV (reference sequence). V trimming: 10 bases; J trimming: 4 bases; junction bases outside the gene matches: 12. CDR3: CAITAGLELYEQYF. The CDR3 nucleotides read TGTGCCATCACCGCGGGACTAGAGCTTTACGAGCAGTACTTC.

The chain employs TRBV28 and TRBJ2-7; 7 bases are a match to TRBD2. This CDR3 spans 14 amino acids. V shed 1 base, J shed 4 bases, and the junction held 4 bases outside the gene matches. The germline CDR1 and CDR2 sequences are MDHEN and SYDVKM. In DNA, the CDR3 is TGTGCCAGCAGTTTATCGGGGGGTCCATACGAGCAGTACTTC. It yields the protein CASSLSGGPYEQYF.

This sequence joins TRBV6-4 and TRBJ2-1, with TRBD1 matching 10 bases. This CDR3 comprises 17 residues. Germline-derived CDR1 and CDR2 are MRHNA and SNTAGT. With V trimmed by 6 bases and J by 5 bases, 13 bases remained unmatched. Here the CDR3 reads CASSRGTGVREDNEQFF. CDR3 nucleotide sequence: TGTGCCAGCAGCAGAGGGACAGGGGTACGTGAAGACAATGAGCAGTTCTTC.

The chain uses TRBV6-6 and TRBJ1-1, with 8 bases fitting TRBD1. Looked up from germline, CDR1 is MNHNY and CDR2 is SVGAGI (reference sequence). The CDR3 is 16 residues long. V dropped 0 bases and J dropped 5; count of bases not matched to a gene: 8. In DNA form, the CDR3 reads TGTGCCAGCAGTTACTCTTTCAGGGGGCCGTGGACTGAAGCTTTCTTT. Protein product: CASSYSFRGPWTEAFF.

A single count supports this clone. The rearrangement uses TRBV7-9 and TRBJ2-7, with a possible D match to TRBD2 (5 bases). V gave up 5 bases and J gave up 1 base, with 12 bases separating them. CDR3 size: 14 residues. Germline V gene data show CDR1 as SEHNR and CDR2 as FQNEAQ (reference sequence). CDR3 amino acids: CASSQLGRSYEQYF. In DNA form, the CDR3 reads TGTGCCAGCAGCCAACTAGGCCGGTCCTACGAGCAGTACTTC.

This clone was detected a few times. V gene TRBV28 combines with J gene TRBJ1-5; D not resolved. CDR1 and CDR2 (germline): MDHEN, SYDVKM. The CDR3 is 13 residues long. V was pared by 6 bases and J by 4 bases, with 10 bases between. The CDR3 bases are TGTGCCAGCAGCCAGCGACCGAATCAGCCCCAGCATTTT. The encoded protein is CASSQRPNQPQHF.